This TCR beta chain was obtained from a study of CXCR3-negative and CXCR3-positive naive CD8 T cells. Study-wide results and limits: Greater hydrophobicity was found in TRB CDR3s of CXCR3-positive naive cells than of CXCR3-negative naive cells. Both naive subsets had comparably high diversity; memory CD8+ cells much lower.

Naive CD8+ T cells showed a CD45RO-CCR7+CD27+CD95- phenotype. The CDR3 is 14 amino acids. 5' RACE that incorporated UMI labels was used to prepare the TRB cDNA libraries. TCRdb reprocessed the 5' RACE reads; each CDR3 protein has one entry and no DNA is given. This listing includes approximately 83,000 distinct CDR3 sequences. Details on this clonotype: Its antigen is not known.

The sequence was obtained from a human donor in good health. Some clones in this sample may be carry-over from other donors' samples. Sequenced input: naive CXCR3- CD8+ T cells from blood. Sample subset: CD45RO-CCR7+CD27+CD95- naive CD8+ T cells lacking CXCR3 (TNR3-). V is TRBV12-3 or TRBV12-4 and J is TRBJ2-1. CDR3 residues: CASTKPSSCNEQFF.